This TCR beta chain was sequenced for a study of T cell clonality in common variable immunodeficiency. Method: immunoSEQ multiplex PCR; TCRdb's copy keeps in-frame clones and lacks some. Altogether around 57,000 clones were found in the sample, and no singletons occur. Note on this clone: Read sequence stops 3 residues before the CDR3 end, and the germline J gene provides the missing end.

Each donor provided roughly 4.5 to 8.5 ml of heparinized whole blood. The CDR3 sequence is 11 residues long. CDR1 and CDR2 (germline): PRHDT, FYEKMQ (reference sequence). The trim removed 8 bases at V and 5 bases at J, leaving 3 bases unmatched. Input material: peripheral blood mononuclear cells. The TCR originated in a person aged 18 to 75 in good health. The genes are TRBV13 and TRBJ2-7; TRBD1 matches at 7 bases. Incomplete CDR3 DNA: TGTGCCAGCCAAACAGGGGACGAG. Amino acids: CASQTGDE. The entire CDR3 protein is CASQTGDEQYF.